Sequencing of this T cell receptor beta chain was carried out in a study of cytomegalovirus exposure and HLA in healthy donors. The PCR employed 60 Vbeta primers together with 13 Jbeta primers. Clones were sequenced by immunoSEQ multiplex PCR, and TCRdb holds only the in-frame ones, with some missing. The sample holds 150,000 or so clones, around 68% seen once. V shed 4 bases, J shed 4 bases, and the junction held 6 bases outside the gene matches. CDR1 SGHNT and CDR2 YYREEE come from the germline V gene (reference sequence). The length of the CDR3 is 15 residues. Sequenced material: PBMCs. This clonotype originated in a man aged 25 to 45 in good health and CMV-seronegative. The chain uses TRBV5-4 and TRBJ1-4; 8 bases are shared with TRBD1. CDR3: CASSPGQGINEKLFF. As DNA, the CDR3 is TGTGCCAGCAGCCCTGGACAGGGTATTAATGAAAAACTGTTTTTT. Based on the CDR3 plus reference TRBV5-4 and TRBJ1-4, the full variable domain is ETGVTQSPTHLIKTRGQQVTLRCSSQSGHNTVSWYQQALGQGPQFIFQYYREEENGRGNFPPRFSGLQFPNYSSELNVNALELDDSALYLCASSPGQGINEKLFFGSGTQLSVL.